The next 20 T cell receptor beta chains were all read from a single sample in a study of blood T cell repertoires in COVID-19. Sequencing used immunoSEQ multiplex PCR; TCRdb keeps in-frame clones, though not all of them. Of fewer than 700,000 clones in the sample, around nine tenths were seen once. Sequencing was performed on peripheral blood. The source is a woman in her forties or fifties with COVID-19, enrolled during active disease.

The chain uses TRBV6-5 and TRBJ1-4, with no clear D. CDR3 size: 14 residues. Trimming cost V 0 bases and J 4 bases, with 6 bases left between them. CDR1 is MNHEY, CDR2 SVGAGI, per germline. The CDR3 spells CASSYSQINEKLFF. The CDR3 DNA reads TGTGCCAGCAGTTACTCCCAGATTAATGAAAAACTGTTTTTT.

This sequence joins TRBV29-1 and TRBJ1-2; no clear D. Per the germline V gene, CDR1 is SQVTM and CDR2 is ANQGSEA. The CDR3 is made up of 14 amino acids. Trimming left V 1 base short and J 8 bases short, with 17 bases between. The CDR3 loop reads CSVEVSQLDGGYTF. The CDR3 DNA reads as TGCAGCGTTGAAGTCAGTCAGTTAGACGGGGGCTACACCTTC. The variable domain in full, with the rest retrieved from reference TRBV29-1 and TRBJ1-2, is SAVISQKPSRDICQRGTSLTIQCQVDSQVTMMFWYRQQPGQSLTLIATANQGSEATYESGFVIDKFPISRPNLTFSTLTVSNMSPEDSSIYLCSVEVSQLDGGYTFGSGTRLTVV.

J is TRBJ2-1 and V is TRBV6-6; 10 nucleotides align to TRBD1. The germline V gene encodes CDR1 MNHNY and CDR2 SVGAGI (reference sequence). The CDR3 has 15 amino acids. The V and J ends lost 0 bases and 7 bases, in that order; junction bases with no gene match: 3. As DNA, the CDR3 is TGTGCCAGCAGTTACTCGGGACAGGGGTTGAATGAGCAGTTCTTC. This gives the protein CASSYSGQGLNEQFF.

The chain recombines TRBV5-8 with TRBJ1-5; 7 bases agree with TRBD1. Germline assignment: CDR1 SGHTS and CDR2 YDEGEE. With 4 bases clipped from V and 7 bases from J, the junction kept 14 bases outside the gene matches. The CDR3 is 16 amino acids. This CDR3 is CASSPFTTGVNQPQHF. CDR3 DNA sequence: TGTGCCAGCAGCCCTTTTACAACAGGGGTGAACCAGCCCCAGCATTTT.

The V and J genes are TRBV5-6 and TRBJ2-7; TRBD1 aligns across 9 bases. The CDR3 runs 12 residues. The trim removed 4 bases at V and 12 bases at J, leaving 8 bases unmatched. Looked up from germline, CDR1 is SGHDT and CDR2 is YYEEEE. CDR3 region: CASSEGTGSLYF. As DNA, the CDR3 is TGTGCCAGCAGCGAGGGGACAGGGTCTTTGTACTTC.

The rearrangement uses TRBV18 and TRBJ2-2; maybe TRBD1 (5 bases). This CDR3 comprises 15 residues. Germline CDR1 is KGHSH and CDR2 is LQKENI. Trimming cost V 2 bases and J 6 bases, with 13 bases left between them. The CDR3 nucleotides are TGTGCCAGCTCACCATTGCGTGGGGCTTCCGGGGAGCTGTTTTTT. Amino acid sequence: CASSPLRGASGELFF.

V usage is TRBV27 and J usage is TRBJ1-2; 10 nucleotides agree with TRBD1. This CDR3 is 16 amino acids long. Germline CDR1 MNHEY, CDR2 SMNVEV (reference sequence). With 4 bases clipped from V and 3 bases from J, the junction kept 8 bases outside the gene matches. The CDR3 bases are TGTGCCAGCAGTTCCTATGACAGGGGGCTAGACTATGGCTACACCTTC. This gives the protein CASSSYDRGLDYGYTF.

The J gene is TRBJ2-3, the V gene TRBV7-8; TRBD1 is a possible D gene (5 bases). Trimming removed 6 bases at V and 4 bases at J, with 14 bases between. CDR1 is SGHVS, CDR2 FQNEAQ, per germline. The CDR3 has 14 residues. CDR3 sequence: CASSTTWGADTQYF. The DNA of the CDR3 is TGTGCCAGCAGTACTACTTGGGGCGCAGATACGCAGTATTTT.

The chain carries TRBV2 and TRBJ1-5; no clear D gene. V lost 5 bases to trimming and J lost 6 bases, with 17 bases between them. The CDR3 runs to 15 residues. The germline V gene has CDR1 SNHLY and CDR2 FYNNEI. As DNA, the CDR3 is TGTGCCAGCAGTCCCGGGCCAGAGGGAACTCAGCCCCAGCATTTT. Translating it yields CASSPGPEGTQPQHF.

This clone turned up a few times. This chain joins TRBV5-5 and TRBJ2-2; D possibly corresponds to TRBD1 (6 bases). The V end lost 0 bases, the J end lost 0 bases, and 12 bases lay between the germline ends. Per germline, CDR1 SGHKS and CDR2 YYEKEE (reference sequence). The CDR3 spans 17 residues. This chain's CDR3 is CASSLDQRTANTGELFF. The CDR3 DNA sequence: TGTGCCAGCAGCTTGGATCAGAGGACAGCGAACACCGGGGAGCTGTTTTTT.

V and J are TRBV29-1 and TRBJ1-4; 7 nucleotides line up with TRBD1. The CDR3 loop spans 13 amino acids. V lost 6 bases to trimming and J lost 7 bases; unmatched junction nucleotides: 8. Per germline, CDR1 SQVTM and CDR2 ANQGSEA. The CDR3 region is CSVRRQGSEKLFF. CDR3 coding DNA: TGCAGCGTCCGTAGACAGGGAAGTGAAAAACTGTTTTTT.

The V gene is TRBV6-6, the J gene TRBJ1-3; TRBD1 matches 7 bases. The CDR3 contains 15 residues. The germline V gene encodes CDR1 MNHNY and CDR2 SVGAGI (reference sequence). V lost 0 bases to trimming and J lost 2 bases; unmatched junction nucleotides: 1. CDR3 sequence reads: CASSYSTGPGNTIYF. The CDR3 DNA is TGTGCCAGCAGTTACTCGACAGGGCCTGGAAACACCATATATTTT.

The genes are TRBV24-1 and TRBJ2-1, with a weak D call TRBD1 (5 bases). Germline CDR1 reads KGHDR; CDR2 reads SFDVKD. This CDR3 has 17 residues. The V end lost 4 bases, the J end lost 8 bases, and 23 bases lay between the germline ends. The CDR3 DNA is TGTGCCACCAGTGACTCCACGCCCAGCGATAGGGGTGATGAGCAGTTCTTC. This gives the protein CATSDSTPSDRGDEQFF.

The chain is built from TRBV30 and TRBJ1-1, with 11 nucleotides matching TRBD1. The CDR3 runs to 11 residues. Trimming removed 4 bases from V and 10 bases from J; junction bases left unmatched: 2. The V gene's germline CDR1 is GTSNPN and CDR2 SVGIG (reference sequence). For the CDR3, the DNA is TGTGCCTGGACCGGGACAGGGGGAGCTTTCTTT. It yields the protein CAWTGTGGAFF.

This clone was detected only once. V gene TRBV13 combines with J gene TRBJ2-3, with 9 bases lining up with TRBD2. CDR1 is PRHDT, CDR2 FYEKMQ, per germline (reference sequence). With V trimmed by 3 bases and J by 6 bases, 7 bases remained unmatched. CDR3 length: 15 amino acids. In DNA form, the CDR3 reads TGTGCCAGCAGCTTCACGGCGGGGGGGACGGATACGCAGTATTTT. Protein product: CASSFTAGGTDTQYF.

The chain combines TRBV2 with TRBJ1-6, with 9 bases lining up with TRBD1. The CDR3 loop spans 14 amino acids. Germline V gene sequence: CDR1 SNHLY, CDR2 FYNNEI. The ends lost 4 bases at V and 8 bases at J; junction bases unmatched: 3. In nucleotides, the CDR3 is TGTGCCAGCAGTGTACAGGGGGCTGATTCACCCCTCCACTTT. Its translation is CASSVQGADSPLHF.

V gene TRBV19 combines with J gene TRBJ1-2; 9 nucleotides match TRBD1. The trim removed 5 bases at V and 7 bases at J, leaving 8 bases unmatched. The CDR3 is made up of 14 amino acids. CDR1 and CDR2 (germline): LNHDA, SQIVND (reference sequence). The CDR3 spells CASSARDRAPGYTF. The CDR3 nucleotides are TGTGCCAGTAGTGCCAGGGACAGGGCTCCTGGCTACACCTTC.

This clone was seen many times. In DNA form, the CDR3 reads TGTGCCAGCAGCTTAGGAGACCTCCAGTTCTTC. It yields the protein CASSLGDLQFF. The V and J genes are TRBV7-3 and TRBJ2-1; D unresolved. The CDR3 runs to 11 residues. Trimming pared 2 bases from V and 13 bases from J, leaving 9 bases between. Germline CDR1 is SGHTA and CDR2 is FQGTGA.

The V gene is TRBV4-1, the J gene TRBJ1-1; tentative D call: TRBD1 (5 bases). The germline CDR1 and CDR2 sequences are MGHRA and YSYEKL. V was cut by 4 bases and J by 5 bases, with 17 bases left in between. The CDR3 extends over 15 amino acids. The CDR3 sequence is CASSRALGARTEAFF. DNA for the CDR3: TGCGCCAGCAGCCGGGCCCTTGGGGCGAGAACTGAAGCTTTCTTT.

The gene calls are TRBV29-1 and TRBJ1-4; unclear D gene. The CDR3 loop spans 13 amino acids. V was pared by 5 bases and J by 0 bases, with 7 bases between. Germline V CDR1 and CDR2: SQVTM, ANQGSEA. The CDR3 nucleotides read TGCAGCGTTCTCCCTGCAACTAATGAAAAACTGTTTTTT. Protein: CSVLPATNEKLFF.